This T cell receptor (beta chain) was identified in a study of CD8+ T cells in alopecia areata (dated by TCRdb to between 2017 and 2018). In the study overall: Treated patients were enrolled in an open-label pilot trial of oral tofacitinib at 5 to 10 mg twice daily for moderate-to-severe alopecia areata. RNA came from the PAXgene miRNA kit for fixed scalp, the miRNeasy kit for PBMCs, and the RNeasy kit for mouse skin. High-throughput TCRbeta sequencing was used to examine T cell clonal expansion in alopecia areata in both the C3H/HeJ mouse model and human patients. Tofacitinib-treated patients had biopsies at baseline and at 4 and 24 weeks of treatment, with a later scalp biopsy in several patients. Tofacitinib was given for 6 to 18 months, followed by 6 months of follow-up off drug to assess delayed response and recurrence. Scalp clonality was compared across normal scalp (n=4), patchy alopecia areata scalp (n=8), and alopecia totalis/universalis scalp (n=8). Amplification of TCRbeta CDR3 regions was done by immunoSEQ multiplex PCR using 35 Vbeta forward primers and 13 Jbeta reverse primers. Human TCRbeta sequencing covered scalp tissue and sorted CD4+ and CD8+ peripheral blood T cells from patchy and totalis/universalis alopecia areata patients and healthy controls. Broader findings and caveats from the paper: Lesional scalp, especially in alopecia totalis/universalis, showed higher clonality and more expanded CD8+ clones than normal scalp, suggesting antigenic drive. Scalp TCR repertoire analysis is complicated because resident alphabeta T cells in normal human skin are also sequenced, whereas mouse skin is dominated by gammadelta T cells. TCR sequences shared between patients were less clear than in mice, possibly partly because of HLA diversity in the patient population.

What this sample's time point label stands for: baseline before oral tofacitinib. From alopecia areata patients, peripheral blood was collected along with lesional scalp punch biopsies. PBMCs were isolated by density centrifugation and stained for CD3, CD4 and CD8, and CD4+ and CD8+ T cells were sorted on a FACSAria. V loses 2 bases of germline sequence and J loses 0 bases, and the interval between the two ends is 9 bases. According to the germline V gene, CDR1 reads LGHNA and CDR2 reads YSLEER. The CDR3 spans 15 residues, from the cysteine through the phenylalanine. The read is trimmed to its CDR3 DNA, 45 bases read in frame from base 1. Libraries were made using the immunoSEQ multiplex PCR assay. To provide template for TCR sequencing, every sample had RNA extracted and reverse transcribed into cDNA. SuperScript III was used for first-strand cDNA synthesis, primed with a 2:1 mix of oligo-dT and random hexamers. A synthetic immune receptor repertoire was used to assess amplification bias, and residual bias was removed computationally. In the source study's methods: Raw reads were preprocessed to remove errors, and CDR3 was defined by IMGT conventions from the conserved cysteine to phenylalanine. Clonality was calculated as 1 minus Shannon entropy normalized by log2 of the number of productive unique TCRs. CD4 or CD8 identity of scalp clones was inferred by cross-referencing scalp TCRbeta sequences with sorted blood CD4 and CD8 repertoires. TCRdb stores this immuneACCESS table with in-frame sequences only. Part of the clones is absent; in the studies checked, under half of the shortfall reflects unresolved V genes, and no reason is known for the rest. Clonal size and the V and J genes are those of that table, whereas D and trimming came from the DNA. The sample yields roughly 200,000 clones; 63% were counted once. The ten largest make up about 1.5% of the sample.

For this clone: This receptor's antigen is unknown. No qualities accompany the bases; no much larger clone lies one base away.

Recombination connected TRBV4-3 to TRBJ2-3; the D gene identity is not certain. The clonotype was recovered from a human donor with alopecia areata. The source material was CD4+ T cells sorted from blood, sampled at week 0. For the CDR3, the sequence is CASSQLGSSTDTQYF. The DNA sequence is given as TGCGCCAGCAGCCAACTAGGGTCGAGCACAGATACGCAGTATTTT.